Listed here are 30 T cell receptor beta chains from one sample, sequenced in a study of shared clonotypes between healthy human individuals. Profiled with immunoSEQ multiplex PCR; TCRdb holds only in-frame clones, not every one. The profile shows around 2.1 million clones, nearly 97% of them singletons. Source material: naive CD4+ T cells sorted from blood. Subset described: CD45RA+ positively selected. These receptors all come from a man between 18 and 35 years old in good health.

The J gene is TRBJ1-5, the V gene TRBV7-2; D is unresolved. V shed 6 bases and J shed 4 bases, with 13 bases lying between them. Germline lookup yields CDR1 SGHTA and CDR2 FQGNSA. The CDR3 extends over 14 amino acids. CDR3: CASSSRWGNQPQHF. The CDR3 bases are TGTGCCAGCAGTTCCCGGTGGGGAAATCAGCCCCAGCATTTT.

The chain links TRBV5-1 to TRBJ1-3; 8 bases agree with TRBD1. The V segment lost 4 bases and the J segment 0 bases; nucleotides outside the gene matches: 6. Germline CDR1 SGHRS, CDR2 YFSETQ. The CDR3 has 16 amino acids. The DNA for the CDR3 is TGCGCCAGCAGCACGACAGGGGTGGCCTCTGGAAACACCATATATTTT. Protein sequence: CASSTTGVASGNTIYF. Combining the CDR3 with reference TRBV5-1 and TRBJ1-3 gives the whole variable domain KAGVTQTPRYLIKTRGQQVTLSCSPISGHRSVSWYQQTPGQGLQFLFEYFSETQRNKGNFPGRFSGRQFSNSRSEMNVSTLELGDSALYLCASSTTGVASGNTIYFGEGSWLTVV.

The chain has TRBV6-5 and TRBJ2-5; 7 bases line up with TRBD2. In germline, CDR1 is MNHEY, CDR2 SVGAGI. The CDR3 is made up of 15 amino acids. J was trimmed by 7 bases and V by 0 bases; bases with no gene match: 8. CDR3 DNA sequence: TGTGCCAGCAGTTACTCCGGACTAGGTGCTAGGACCCAGTACTTC. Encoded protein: CASSYSGLGARTQYF.

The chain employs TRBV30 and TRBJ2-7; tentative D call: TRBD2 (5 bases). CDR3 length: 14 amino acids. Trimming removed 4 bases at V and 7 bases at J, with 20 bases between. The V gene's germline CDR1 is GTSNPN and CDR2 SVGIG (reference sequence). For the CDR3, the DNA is TGTGCCTGGACCTCAAGGGTCTGGTCGGGAGAGCAGTACTTC. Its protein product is CAWTSRVWSGEQYF. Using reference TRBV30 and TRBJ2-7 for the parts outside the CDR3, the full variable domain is SQTIHQWPATLVQPVGSPLSLECTVEGTSNPNLYWYRQAAGRGLQLLFYSVGIGQISSEVPQNLSASRPQDRQFILSSKKLLLSDSGFYLCAWTSRVWSGEQYFGPGTRLTVT.

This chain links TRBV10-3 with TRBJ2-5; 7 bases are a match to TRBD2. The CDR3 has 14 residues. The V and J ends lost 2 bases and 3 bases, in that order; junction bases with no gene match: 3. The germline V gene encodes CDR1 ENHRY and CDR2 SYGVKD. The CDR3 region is CAISEKAGEETQYF. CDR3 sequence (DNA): TGTGCCATCAGTGAGAAGGCGGGGGAAGAGACCCAGTACTTC.

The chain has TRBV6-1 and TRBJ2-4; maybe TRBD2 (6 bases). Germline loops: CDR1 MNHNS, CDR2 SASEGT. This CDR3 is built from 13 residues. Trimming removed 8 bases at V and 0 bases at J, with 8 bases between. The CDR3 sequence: CASAGLAKNIQYF. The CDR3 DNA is TGTGCCAGCGCGGGACTAGCCAAAAACATTCAGTACTTC.

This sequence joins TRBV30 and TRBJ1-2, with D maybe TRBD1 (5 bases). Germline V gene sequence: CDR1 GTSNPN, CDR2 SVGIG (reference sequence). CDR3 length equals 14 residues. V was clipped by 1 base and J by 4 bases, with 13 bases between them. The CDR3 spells CAWSGVGVGYGYTF. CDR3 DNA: TGTGCCTGGAGTGGGGTAGGGGTAGGCTATGGCTACACCTTC. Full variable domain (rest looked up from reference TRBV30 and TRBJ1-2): SQTIHQWPATLVQPVGSPLSLECTVEGTSNPNLYWYRQAAGRGLQLLFYSVGIGQISSEVPQNLSASRPQDRQFILSSKKLLLSDSGFYLCAWSGVGVGYGYTFGSGTRLTVV.

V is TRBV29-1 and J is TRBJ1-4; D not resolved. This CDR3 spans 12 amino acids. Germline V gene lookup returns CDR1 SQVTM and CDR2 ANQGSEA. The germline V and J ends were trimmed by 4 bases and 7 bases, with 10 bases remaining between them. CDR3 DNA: TGCAGCGTTGTTAGTACAAGTGAAAAACTGTTTTTT. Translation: CSVVSTSEKLFF.

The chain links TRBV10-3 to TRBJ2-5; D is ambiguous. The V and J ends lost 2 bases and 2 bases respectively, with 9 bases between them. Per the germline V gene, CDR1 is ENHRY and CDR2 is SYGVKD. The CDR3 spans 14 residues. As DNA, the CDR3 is TGTGCCATCAGTGAGAGAGGAAATCAAGAGACCCAGTACTTC. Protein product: CAISERGNQETQYF.

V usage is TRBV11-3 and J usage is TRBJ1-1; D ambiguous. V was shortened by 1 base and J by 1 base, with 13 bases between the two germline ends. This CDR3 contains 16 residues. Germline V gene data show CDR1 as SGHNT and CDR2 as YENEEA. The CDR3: CASSLAAGTSNTEAFF. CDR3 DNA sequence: TGTGCCAGCAGCTTAGCAGCGGGCACCTCGAACACTGAAGCTTTCTTT. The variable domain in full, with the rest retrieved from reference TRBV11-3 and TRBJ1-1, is EAGVVQSPRYKIIEKKQPVAFWCNPISGHNTLYWYLQNLGQGPELLIRYENEEAVDDSQLPKDRFSAERLKGVDSTLKIQPAELGDSAVYLCASSLAAGTSNTEAFFGQGTRLTVV.

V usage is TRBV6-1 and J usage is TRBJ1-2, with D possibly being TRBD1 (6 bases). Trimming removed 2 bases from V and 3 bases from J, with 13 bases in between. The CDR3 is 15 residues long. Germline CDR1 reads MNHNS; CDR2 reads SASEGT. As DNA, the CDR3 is TGTGCCAGCAGTGAAATGACAGGTCGGGACTATGGCTACACCTTC. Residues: CASSEMTGRDYGYTF.

The CDR3 spells CASSYGRTEAFF. The DNA of the CDR3 is TGTGCCAGCAGTTACGGTCGGACTGAAGCTTTCTTT. The J gene is TRBJ1-1, the V gene TRBV6-5; D remains ambiguous. Germline V gene sequence: CDR1 MNHEY, CDR2 SVGAGI. The ends were cut back, 2 bases at V and 5 bases at J, with 6 bases in the middle. CDR3 length: 12 residues.

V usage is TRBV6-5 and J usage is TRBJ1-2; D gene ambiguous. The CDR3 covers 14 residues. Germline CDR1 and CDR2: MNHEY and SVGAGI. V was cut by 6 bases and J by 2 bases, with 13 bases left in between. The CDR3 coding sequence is TGTGCCAGCAGCACGTCCACGGGCAACTATGGCTACACCTTC. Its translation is CASSTSTGNYGYTF.

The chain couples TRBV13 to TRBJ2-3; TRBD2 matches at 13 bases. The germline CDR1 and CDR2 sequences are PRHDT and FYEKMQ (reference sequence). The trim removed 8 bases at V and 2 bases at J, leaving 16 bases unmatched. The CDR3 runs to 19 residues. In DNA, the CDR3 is TGTGCCAGCCGCCCGGGACTAGCGGGAAGGGGAGTACTCACAGATACGCAGTATTTT. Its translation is CASRPGLAGRGVLTDTQYF.

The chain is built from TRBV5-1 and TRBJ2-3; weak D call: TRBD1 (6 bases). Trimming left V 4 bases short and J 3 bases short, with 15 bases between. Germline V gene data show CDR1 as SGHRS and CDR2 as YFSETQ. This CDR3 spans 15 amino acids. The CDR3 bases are TGCGCCAGCAGCGGACAGAGTCTGCGTACAGATACGCAGTATTTT. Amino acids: CASSGQSLRTDTQYF.

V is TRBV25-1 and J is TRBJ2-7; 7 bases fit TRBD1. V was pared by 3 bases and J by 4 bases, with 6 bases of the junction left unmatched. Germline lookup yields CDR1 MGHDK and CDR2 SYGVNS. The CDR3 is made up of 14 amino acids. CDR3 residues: CASSDPGGTYEQYF. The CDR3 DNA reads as TGTGCCAGCAGTGATCCAGGGGGAACGTACGAGCAGTACTTC.

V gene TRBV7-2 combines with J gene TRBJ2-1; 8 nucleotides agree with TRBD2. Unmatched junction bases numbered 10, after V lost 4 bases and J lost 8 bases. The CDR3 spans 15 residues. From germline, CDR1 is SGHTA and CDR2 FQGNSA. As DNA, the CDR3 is TGTGCCAGCAGCTCCCCCAGCGGGGGAGTGTATGAGCAGTTCTTC. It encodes CASSSPSGGVYEQFF.

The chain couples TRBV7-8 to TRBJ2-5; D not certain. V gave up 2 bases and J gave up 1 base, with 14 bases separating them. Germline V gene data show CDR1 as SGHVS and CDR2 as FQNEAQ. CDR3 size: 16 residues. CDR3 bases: TGTGCCAGCAGCTTATCCCCGCCAGGCTCCCAAGAGACCCAGTACTTC. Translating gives CASSLSPPGSQETQYF.

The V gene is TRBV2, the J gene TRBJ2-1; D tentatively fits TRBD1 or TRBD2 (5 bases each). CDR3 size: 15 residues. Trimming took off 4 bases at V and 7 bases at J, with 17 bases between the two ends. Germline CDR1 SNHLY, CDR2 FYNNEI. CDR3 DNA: TGTGCCAGCAGTGCGGGGACCTCCATGCAGAATGAGCAGTTCTTC. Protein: CASSAGTSMQNEQFF.

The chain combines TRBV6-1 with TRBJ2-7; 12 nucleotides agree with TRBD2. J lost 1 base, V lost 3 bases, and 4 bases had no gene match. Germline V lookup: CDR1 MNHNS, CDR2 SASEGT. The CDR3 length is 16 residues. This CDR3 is CASSDYGLAGSYEQYF. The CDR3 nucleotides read TGTGCCAGCAGTGATTACGGACTAGCGGGGTCCTACGAGCAGTACTTC.

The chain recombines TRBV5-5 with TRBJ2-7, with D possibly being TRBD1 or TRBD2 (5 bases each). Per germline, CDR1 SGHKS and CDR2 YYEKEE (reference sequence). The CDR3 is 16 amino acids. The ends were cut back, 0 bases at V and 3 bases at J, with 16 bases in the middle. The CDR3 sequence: CASSLAGAGLIYEQYF. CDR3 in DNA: TGTGCCAGCAGCTTGGCCGGGGCAGGGCTAATCTACGAGCAGTACTTC.

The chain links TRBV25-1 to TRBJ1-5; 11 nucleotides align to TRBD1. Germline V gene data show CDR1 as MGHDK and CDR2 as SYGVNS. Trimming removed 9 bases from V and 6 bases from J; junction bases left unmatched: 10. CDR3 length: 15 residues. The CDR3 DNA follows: TGTGCCAGATTCACAAGGGACAGGGGGACTCAGCCCCAGCATTTT. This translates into CARFTRDRGTQPQHF.

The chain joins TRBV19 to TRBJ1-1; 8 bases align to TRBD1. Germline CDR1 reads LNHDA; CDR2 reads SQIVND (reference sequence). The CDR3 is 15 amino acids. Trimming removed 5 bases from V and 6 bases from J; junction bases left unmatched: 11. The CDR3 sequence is CASSDLTGTGSEAFF. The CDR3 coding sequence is TGTGCCAGTAGTGACCTGACAGGGACAGGTTCTGAAGCTTTCTTT.

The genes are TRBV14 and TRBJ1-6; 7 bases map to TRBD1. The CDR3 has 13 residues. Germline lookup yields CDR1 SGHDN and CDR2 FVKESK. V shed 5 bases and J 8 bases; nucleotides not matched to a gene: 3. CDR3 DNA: TGTGCCAGCAGCTTACAGGGGTATTCACCCCTCCACTTT. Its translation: CASSLQGYSPLHF.

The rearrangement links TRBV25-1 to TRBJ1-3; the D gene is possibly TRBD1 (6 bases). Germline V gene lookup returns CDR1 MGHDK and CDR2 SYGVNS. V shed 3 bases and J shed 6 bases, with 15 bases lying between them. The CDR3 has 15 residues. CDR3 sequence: CASSDLQGSLNTIYF. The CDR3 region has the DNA TGTGCCAGCAGTGACCTACAGGGTTCGTTAAACACCATATATTTT. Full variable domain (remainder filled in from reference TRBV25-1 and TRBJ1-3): EADIYQTPRYLVIGTGKKITLECSQTMGHDKMYWYQQDPGMELHLIHYSYGVNSTEKGDLSSESTVSRIRTEHFPLTLESARPSHTSQYLCASSDLQGSLNTIYFGEGSWLTVV.

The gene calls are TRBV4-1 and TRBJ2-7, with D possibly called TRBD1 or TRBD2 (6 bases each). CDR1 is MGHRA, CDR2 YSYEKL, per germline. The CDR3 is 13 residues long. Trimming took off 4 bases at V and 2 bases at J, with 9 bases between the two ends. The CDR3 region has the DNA TGCGCCAGCAGCCTCGGGGGCCCCTACGAGCAGTACTTC. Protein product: CASSLGGPYEQYF.

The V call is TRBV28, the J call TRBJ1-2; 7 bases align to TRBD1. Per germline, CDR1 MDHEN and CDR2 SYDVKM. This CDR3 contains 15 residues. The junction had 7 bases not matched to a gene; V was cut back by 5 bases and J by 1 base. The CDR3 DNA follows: TGTGCCAGCAGTCAAACAGGGGATCTTAACTATGGCTACACCTTC. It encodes CASSQTGDLNYGYTF.

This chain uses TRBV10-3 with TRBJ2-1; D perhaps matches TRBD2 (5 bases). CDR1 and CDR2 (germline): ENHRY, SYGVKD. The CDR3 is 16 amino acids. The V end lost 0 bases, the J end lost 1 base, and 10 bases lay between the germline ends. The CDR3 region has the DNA TGTGCCATCAGTGAGTCCGGACTGGTATCCTACAATGAGCAGTTCTTC. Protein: CAISESGLVSYNEQFF.

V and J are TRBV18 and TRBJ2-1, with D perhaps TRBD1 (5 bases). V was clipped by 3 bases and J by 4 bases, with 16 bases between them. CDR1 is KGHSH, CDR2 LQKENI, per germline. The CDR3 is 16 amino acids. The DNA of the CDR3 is TGTGCCAGCTCACCGCAGAGCAGGGTGCTTTACAATGAGCAGTTCTTC. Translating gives CASSPQSRVLYNEQFF.

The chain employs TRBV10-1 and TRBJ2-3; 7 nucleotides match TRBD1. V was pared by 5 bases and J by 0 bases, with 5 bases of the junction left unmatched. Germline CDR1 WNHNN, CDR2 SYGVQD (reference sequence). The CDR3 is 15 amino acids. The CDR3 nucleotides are TGCGCCAGCAGTAAGGCACAGGGGAGCACAGATACGCAGTATTTT. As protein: CASSKAQGSTDTQYF.